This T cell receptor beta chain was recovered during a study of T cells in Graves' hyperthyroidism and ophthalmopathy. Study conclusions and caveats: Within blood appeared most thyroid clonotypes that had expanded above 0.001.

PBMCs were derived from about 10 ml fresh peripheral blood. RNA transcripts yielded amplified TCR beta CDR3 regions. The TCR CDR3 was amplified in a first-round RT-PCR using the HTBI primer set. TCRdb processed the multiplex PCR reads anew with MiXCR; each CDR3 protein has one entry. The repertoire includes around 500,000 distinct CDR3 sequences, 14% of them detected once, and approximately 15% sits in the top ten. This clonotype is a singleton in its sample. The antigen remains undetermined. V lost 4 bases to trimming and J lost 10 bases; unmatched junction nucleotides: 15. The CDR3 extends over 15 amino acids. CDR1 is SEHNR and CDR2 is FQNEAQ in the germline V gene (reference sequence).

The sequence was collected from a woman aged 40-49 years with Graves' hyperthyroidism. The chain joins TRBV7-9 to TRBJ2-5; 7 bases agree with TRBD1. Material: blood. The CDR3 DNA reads TGTGCCAGCAGCTCATTAAGGACAGGCAGCAGGGACCAGTACTTC. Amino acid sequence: CASSSLRTGSRDQYF. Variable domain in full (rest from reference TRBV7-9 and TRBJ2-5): DTGVSQNPRHKITKRGQNVTFRCDPISEHNRLYWYRQTLGQGPEFLTYFQNEAQLEKSRLLSDRFSAERPKGSFSTLEIQRTEQGDSAMYLCASSSLRTGSRDQYFGPGTRLLVL.